This TCR beta chain was found in a study of blood T cell repertoires in COVID-19. About the research overall: Samples taken during acute and convalescent COVID-19 were collected in the United States, Italy and Spain. PBMCs, B-cell-depleted T cells, or T cells provided the cDNA or gDNA that made up the material.

Methods used by the authors: Estimates of nucleated cell counts were drawn from the amplification of reference gene primers. The table came from immunoSEQ multiplex PCR; TCRdb's copy has only in-frame clones and leaves some out. V and J calls and clone size are copied from that table; D and trimming were computed from the DNA. The data hold 200,000 to 300,000 clones, with about 88% observed a single time. Germline V gives CDR1 SNHLY, CDR2 FYNNEI. Between the trimmed V and J ends, which lost 8 bases and 5 bases, there was a span of 12 bases. CDR3 length equals 13 residues. This clone is a singleton in its sample.

Sequenced: peripheral blood. This chain links TRBV2 with TRBJ1-4; D gene unclear. The receptor was isolated from a man aged 30 to 39 with active or convalescent COVID-19. CDR3 sequence reads: CASHPGLNEKLFF. In nucleotides, the CDR3 is TGTGCCAGCCATCCAGGCCTAAATGAAAAACTGTTTTTT.